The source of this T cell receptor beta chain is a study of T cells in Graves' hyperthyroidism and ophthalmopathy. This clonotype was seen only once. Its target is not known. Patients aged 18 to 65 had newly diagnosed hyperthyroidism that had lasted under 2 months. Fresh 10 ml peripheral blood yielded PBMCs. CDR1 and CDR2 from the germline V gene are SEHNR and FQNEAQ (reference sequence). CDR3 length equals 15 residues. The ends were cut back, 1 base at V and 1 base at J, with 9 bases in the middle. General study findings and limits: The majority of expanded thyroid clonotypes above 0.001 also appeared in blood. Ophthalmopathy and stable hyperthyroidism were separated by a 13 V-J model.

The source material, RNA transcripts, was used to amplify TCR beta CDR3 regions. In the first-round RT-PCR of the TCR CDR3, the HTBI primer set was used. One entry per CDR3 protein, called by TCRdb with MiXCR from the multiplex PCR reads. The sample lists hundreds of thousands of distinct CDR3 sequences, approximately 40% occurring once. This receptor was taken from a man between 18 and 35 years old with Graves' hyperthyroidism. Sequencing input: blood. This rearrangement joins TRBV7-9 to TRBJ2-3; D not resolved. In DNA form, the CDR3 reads TGTGCCAGCAGCTTAGGGCTAGGACGCACAGATACGCAGTATTTT. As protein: CASSLGLGRTDTQYF.